The 27 T cell receptor beta chains below all came from one sample that was sequenced in a study of OX40 agonist ivuxolimab in advanced cancers. Sequenced by immunoSEQ multiplex PCR; TCRdb stores in-frame clones only, minus some. The data hold roughly 76,000 clones, with over 75% observed a single time. The material sequenced was CD4+ or CD8+ T cells sorted from blood, taken in a trial of the OX40 agonist ivuxolimab. These receptors were taken from an adult with an advanced solid tumor such as melanoma, head and neck, liver or kidney cancer.

This sequence joins TRBV6-1 and TRBJ1-2; TRBD1 might be the D (6 bases). The CDR3 extends over 14 amino acids. The germline V and J ends were trimmed by 2 bases and 5 bases, with 12 bases remaining between them. Per germline, CDR1 MNHNS and CDR2 SASEGT. The CDR3 DNA reads TGTGCCAGCAGTGAATCAGGGGCTCGGTATGGCTACACCTTC. Its translation: CASSESGARYGYTF.

The chain combines TRBV7-2 with TRBJ2-5, with D tentatively TRBD2 (6 bases). The germline V gene encodes CDR1 SGHTA and CDR2 FQGNSA. This CDR3 region has 15 residues. V lost 3 bases, J lost 4 bases, and 15 bases lay in between. CDR3 in DNA: TGTGCCAGCAGCTTCCAGGACGGGAGTGGAGAGACCCAGTACTTC. Protein sequence: CASSFQDGSGETQYF.

This chain uses TRBV7-8 with TRBJ1-3; D ambiguous. The CDR3 contains 14 residues. V was trimmed by 5 bases and J by 5 bases, leaving 13 bases between them. Germline CDR1 and CDR2: SGHVS and FQNEAQ. As DNA, the CDR3 is TGTGCCAGCAGCCCAAGTTCGCTTAGAAACACCATATATTTT. Amino acids: CASSPSSLRNTIYF.

The V call is TRBV15, the J call TRBJ1-4, with 8 bases that match TRBD1. This CDR3 contains 16 residues. Losses at the gene ends were 0 bases for V and 5 bases for J; bases not matched to a gene: 5. The V gene's germline CDR1 is LNHNV and CDR2 YYDKDF (reference sequence). The DNA of the CDR3 is TGTGCCACCAGCAGAGATGGCGGGACAGGCAATGAAAAACTGTTTTTT. It codes for CATSRDGGTGNEKLFF.

The chain has TRBV2 and TRBJ1-5, with TRBD1 matching 9 bases. V lost 6 bases to trimming and J lost 0 bases; unmatched junction nucleotides: 3. Germline loops: CDR1 SNHLY, CDR2 FYNNEI. CDR3 length: 15 amino acids. The CDR3 bases are TGTGCCAGCAGGGGGACAGGGATTAGCAATCAGCCCCAGCATTTT. This sequence encodes CASRGTGISNQPQHF.

The V call is TRBV28, the J call TRBJ2-1, with 8 bases identical to TRBD2. Germline V gene sequence: CDR1 MDHEN, CDR2 SYDVKM. The length of the CDR3 is 16 residues. V was clipped by 10 bases and J by 0 bases; unmatched bases: 11. The CDR3 region has the DNA TGTGCCACCTTAAAGAATAGCGGGAACTCCTACAATGAGCAGTTCTTC. Amino acid sequence: CATLKNSGNSYNEQFF.

This clone was recorded only once. This chain connects TRBV2 to TRBJ2-1, with a possible D match to TRBD2 (5 bases). The V and J ends lost 6 bases and 2 bases respectively, with 14 bases between them. This CDR3 region has 15 residues. CDR1 and CDR2 from the germline V gene are SNHLY and FYNNEI. The chain's CDR3 is CASRGEVGTYNEQFF. Here the CDR3 DNA reads TGTGCCAGCAGGGGAGAGGTAGGGACCTACAATGAGCAGTTCTTC.

The V call is TRBV25-1, the J call TRBJ2-3, with TRBD2 as a possible D gene (7 bases). CDR1 is MGHDK and CDR2 is SYGVNS in the germline V gene. V was pared by 4 bases and J by 1 base, with 15 bases between. The CDR3 covers 16 residues. For the CDR3, the DNA is TGTGCCAGCAGTGGGGGGGGCCTCAGGGGCACAGATACGCAGTATTTT. Its protein is CASSGGGLRGTDTQYF.

The V and J genes are TRBV28 and TRBJ1-2; D not resolved. Trimming cost V 6 bases and J 6 bases, with 14 bases left between them. CDR1 and CDR2 (germline): MDHEN, SYDVKM. This CDR3 region has 13 residues. DNA for the CDR3: TGTGCCAGCAGCCCTGAACGACATCATGGCTACACCTTC. Encoded protein: CASSPERHHGYTF.

The rearrangement links TRBV7-8 to TRBJ1-1; TRBD1 is a possible D gene (6 bases). The CDR3 length is 15 residues. The germline V gene has CDR1 SGHVS and CDR2 FQNEAQ. V was clipped by 1 base and J by 1 base, with 10 bases between them. The CDR3 bases are TGTGCCAGCAGCTTAGTTCGGGGGCCGAACACTGAAGCTTTCTTT. Protein: CASSLVRGPNTEAFF.

For this clone: The same CDR3 arises from other DNA sequences in this sample as well. This chain uses TRBV2 with TRBJ1-1; no reliable D call. The CDR3 has 12 residues. Trimming removed 4 bases from V and 1 base from J, with 4 bases in between. Germline V gene data show CDR1 as SNHLY and CDR2 as FYNNEI. For the CDR3, the DNA is TGTGCCAGCAGTGTTGGGAACACTGAAGCTTTCTTT. Translation gives CASSVGNTEAFF.

This chain links TRBV30 with TRBJ1-1; D is ambiguous. Germline V gives CDR1 GTSNPN, CDR2 SVGIG (reference sequence). The V end was cut by 0 bases, the J end by 7 bases, with 9 bases between. The CDR3 sequence is 12 residues long. CDR3 DNA sequence: TGTGCCTGGAGTGTACGATTTGGTGAAGCTTTCTTT. Translated: CAWSVRFGEAFF.

This chain connects TRBV5-1 to TRBJ2-5, with D perhaps matching TRBD1 or TRBD2 (5 bases each). CDR1 and CDR2 (germline): SGHRS, YFSETQ. The CDR3 runs to 13 residues. V was trimmed by 4 bases and J by 2 bases, leaving 9 bases between them. The CDR3 bases are TGCGCCAGCAGCGGGGCGGGTCAAGAGACCCAGTACTTC. It codes for CASSGAGQETQYF.

The J gene is TRBJ2-7, the V gene TRBV4-1, with TRBD1 matching 9 bases. This CDR3 contains 15 residues. Trimming at V came to 4 bases and at J to 1 base, leaving 5 bases not matched to a gene. Germline V gene sequence: CDR1 MGHRA, CDR2 YSYEKL. CDR3 protein: CASSPTGQGSYEQYF. The CDR3 nucleotides are TGCGCCAGCAGCCCCACCGGACAGGGGTCCTACGAGCAGTACTTC.

The chain couples TRBV4-1 to TRBJ2-2; 10 bases agree with TRBD2. The CDR3 is 21 residues long. Looked up from germline, CDR1 is MGHRA and CDR2 is YSYEKL. V dropped 3 bases and J dropped 3; count of bases not matched to a gene: 19. CDR3 region: CASSQREQGPSLAGDTGELFF. As DNA, the CDR3 is TGCGCCAGCAGCCAGAGGGAACAGGGTCCCAGTCTAGCGGGAGACACCGGGGAGCTGTTTTTT.

The chain couples TRBV5-1 to TRBJ2-7; unclear D gene. From germline, CDR1 is SGHRS and CDR2 YFSETQ. The CDR3 is made up of 15 amino acids. Trimming removed 0 bases at V and 2 bases at J, with 12 bases between. DNA for the CDR3: TGCGCCAGCAGCTTGGCTCTCGGTAGTCCCTACGAGCAGTACTTC. It yields the protein CASSLALGSPYEQYF.

This chain links TRBV28 with TRBJ2-7; D gene uncertain. Germline lookup yields CDR1 MDHEN and CDR2 SYDVKM. The ends were cut back, 5 bases at V and 2 bases at J, with 16 bases in the middle. The CDR3 consists of 15 residues. The CDR3: CASSTTATTPYEQYF. Written as DNA, the CDR3 is TGTGCCAGCAGTACTACAGCGACAACACCCTACGAGCAGTACTTC. The full variable domain, its missing parts supplied by reference TRBV28 and TRBJ2-7, is DVKVTQSSRYLVKRTGEKVFLECVQDMDHENMFWYRQDPGLGLRLIYFSYDVKMKEKGDIPEGYSVSREKKERFSLILESASTNQTSMYLCASSTTATTPYEQYFGPGTRLTVT.

This clone appeared a single time. The genes are TRBV11-2 and TRBJ2-3; D uncertain. This CDR3 spans 12 amino acids. Trimming shortened V by 6 bases and J by 0 bases, and 4 bases separated the two germline ends. Germline lookup yields CDR1 SGHAT and CDR2 FQNNGV. The CDR3 nucleotides are TGTGCCAGCAGTTCCAGCACAGATACGCAGTATTTT. This sequence encodes CASSSSTDTQYF.

For this clone: The junction does not match germline at one end; this may be a read error. The CDR3 here is CASSLGQSTDTQYF. The CDR3 DNA is TGTGCTAGCAGCTTGGGACAAAGCACAGATACGCAGTATTTT. The chain uses TRBV7-7 and TRBJ2-3, with a tentative D call TRBD1 (6 bases). From germline, CDR1 is SSHAT and CDR2 FNYEAQ (reference sequence). The CDR3 runs to 14 residues.

This clone was observed a few times. The chain employs TRBV21-1 and TRBJ2-3. TRBV21-1 is listed as a pseudogene. The CDR3 totals 19 residues. The CDR3 here is CASSNPSCRGRTSTDTQYF. CDR3 DNA sequence: TGTGCCAGCAGCAACCCTTCATGTCGGGGGCGGACTAGCACAGATACGCAGTATTTT.

V gene TRBV7-9 combines with J gene TRBJ2-5, with D maybe TRBD2 (6 bases). The germline gives CDR1 SEHNR, CDR2 FQNEAQ (reference sequence). The CDR3 has 16 amino acids. V lost 1 base and J 2 bases, leaving 14 bases between the germline ends. As DNA, the CDR3 is TGTGCCAGCAGCTTAGGTAATAGCGGAACGCAAGAGACCCAGTACTTC. It specifies CASSLGNSGTQETQYF.

V usage is TRBV15 and J usage is TRBJ2-5, with TRBD1 as a possible D gene (6 bases). Trimming removed 0 bases at V and 5 bases at J, with 16 bases between. The CDR3 runs to 16 residues. CDR1 is LNHNV, CDR2 YYDKDF, per germline (reference sequence). CDR3 sequence: CATSRDSGARSETQYF. The CDR3 DNA reads as TGTGCCACCAGCAGAGATTCAGGGGCTCGGAGCGAGACCCAGTACTTC.

CDR3 in amino acids: CASNGAGGGNEQFF. In DNA form, the CDR3 reads TGCGCCAGCAATGGCGCGGGAGGGGGTAATGAGCAGTTCTTC. The gene calls are TRBV5-1 and TRBJ2-1; 9 positions match TRBD2. V lost 6 bases and J lost 7; bases outside the gene matches: 8. CDR3 length: 14 residues. Germline CDR1 and CDR2: SGHRS and YFSETQ.

The chain is built from TRBV6-5 and TRBJ2-1; 12 nucleotides match TRBD1. Germline V CDR1 and CDR2: MNHEY, SVGAGI. The CDR3 covers 15 residues. V was pared by 4 bases and J by 5 bases, with 3 bases of the junction left unmatched. The CDR3 region has the DNA TGTGCCAGCAGTTCGGGGACAGGGGGCCACAATGAGCAGTTCTTC. This translates into CASSSGTGGHNEQFF.

The chain combines TRBV7-8 with TRBJ2-5; the D is unclear. Trimming took off 6 bases at V and 7 bases at J, with 15 bases between the two ends. Germline CDR1 reads SGHVS; CDR2 reads FQNEAQ. CDR3 length: 13 residues. The CDR3 loop is CASRPTITSTQYF. In DNA form, the CDR3 reads TGTGCCAGCAGACCAACCATCACGTCGACCCAGTACTTC.

The chain recombines TRBV6-1 with TRBJ2-5; 8 bases map to TRBD1. Trimming removed 6 bases from V and 5 bases from J; junction bases left unmatched: 5. Germline V gene lookup returns CDR1 MNHNS and CDR2 SASEGT. The CDR3 contains 13 residues. CDR3 DNA: TGTGCCAGCAGGCGACAGGGGCCGGAGACCCAGTACTTC. This encodes CASRRQGPETQYF.

The chain couples TRBV18 to TRBJ2-5; 8 bases align to TRBD2. Germline V CDR1 and CDR2: KGHSH, LQKENI. The CDR3 covers 16 residues. V trimming: 2 bases; J trimming: 4 bases; junction bases outside the gene matches: 9. This CDR3 is CASSPVGAGAPETQYF. CDR3 nucleotides: TGTGCCAGCTCACCAGTCGGAGCGGGAGCCCCAGAGACCCAGTACTTC.